These T cell receptor beta chains were read from a single sample in a study of cytotoxic CD8 clonotypes in ibrutinib-treated CLL. Assay: immunoSEQ multiplex PCR; the TCRdb copy retains only in-frame clones and omits some. This table holds more than 45,000 clones, around four fifths found once. Sample: PBMCs, taken after 24 months of ibrutinib treatment. Receptors originate from a human donor with chronic lymphocytic leukemia. Each CDR3 is given with its conserved first and last residue. The D gene is left open where the match is weak. Clone size is shown for a subset of rows, as once, few, many or a class of expanded clone.

size,V,J,D,CDR3,DNA
-,TRBV28,TRBJ1-5,TRBD1,CASSPVGLQGAFQPQHF,TGTGCCAGCAGCCCCGTGGGGTTACAGGGGGCCTTTCAGCCCCAGCATTTT
-,TRBV28,TRBJ2-7,-,CASSLGGGGAEQYF,TGTGCCAGCAGTTTGGGTGGTGGGGGTGCCGAGCAGTACTTC
-,TRBV11-2,TRBJ2-3,-,CASSPRPQTRDTQYF,TGTGCCAGCAGCCCCCGCCCTCAGACGCGAGATACGCAGTATTTT
once,TRBV28,TRBJ1-2,-,CASSFVLTNYGYTF,TGTGCCAGCAGTTTCGTTTTAACTAACTATGGCTACACCTTC
-,TRBV9,TRBJ2-1,TRBD2,CASSISSGMVYNEQFF,TGTGCCAGCAGCATCTCTAGCGGGATGGTTTACAATGAGCAGTTCTTC
once,TRBV11-2,TRBJ2-1,-,CASTNRGGDEQFF,TGTGCCAGCACGAATAGGGGGGGAGATGAGCAGTTCTTC
once,TRBV2,TRBJ1-2,TRBD1,CASRGTGRRGLGYTF,TGTGCCAGCAGAGGTACCGGGCGCAGGGGGCTTGGCTACACCTTC
once,TRBV7-9,TRBJ2-2,TRBD2,CASSRLAGDTGELFF,TGTGCCAGCAGCCGACTAGCGGGGGACACCGGGGAGCTGTTTTTT
-,TRBV19,TRBJ2-7,TRBD1,CASSLYRGKLSEQYF,TGTGCCAGTAGTTTGTACAGGGGGAAATTGTCCGAGCAGTACTTC
-,TRBV7-8,TRBJ1-5,TRBD1,CASSSGPPGQGGSQPQHF,TGTGCCAGCAGCTCAGGACCACCGGGACAGGGGGGGAGTCAGCCCCAGCATTTT
-,TRBV10-1,TRBJ2-3,TRBD2,CASSESTSVSTDTQYF,TGCGCCAGCAGTGAGTCGACTAGCGTTAGCACAGATACGCAGTATTTT
once,TRBV28,TRBJ2-7,-,CASQKGGPGEEQYF,TGTGCCAGCCAAAAGGGGGGCCCAGGTGAGGAGCAGTACTTC
-,TRBV7-2,TRBJ2-7,-,CASSLNYEQYF,TGTGCCAGCAGCTTAAACTACGAGCAGTACTTC
-,TRBV5-4,TRBJ1-6,-,CASSRTSVNSPLHF,TGTGCCAGCAGCCGGACATCGGTTAATTCACCCCTCCACTTT
-,TRBV5-1,TRBJ2-1,TRBD1,CASSHLTGKEQFF,TGCGCCAGCAGCCACTTGACAGGGAAAGAGCAGTTCTTC
-,TRBV18,TRBJ2-2,TRBD1,CASSPDSTGGAGELFF,TGTGCCAGCTCACCGGACAGTACAGGGGGAGCCGGGGAGCTGTTTTTT
-,TRBV5-4,TRBJ2-3,-,CASSLSGSTDTQYF,TGTGCCAGCAGCTTGAGCGGGAGCACAGATACGCAGTATTTT
once,TRBV27,TRBJ1-2,TRBD1,CASSSGRGLYGYTF,TGTGCCAGCAGTTCCGGCAGGGGGCTTTATGGCTACACCTTC
-,TRBV9,TRBJ1-1,-,CASSVRVRGGVTEAFF,TGTGCCAGCAGCGTCCGAGTAAGGGGGGGTGTCACTGAAGCTTTCTTT
-,TRBV27,TRBJ2-6,-,CASSFSGANVLTF,TGTGCCAGCAGTTTCTCCGGGGCCAACGTCCTGACTTTC
-,TRBV6-1,TRBJ1-1,-,CASSEHRTEAFF,TGTGCCAGCAGTGAGCACAGGACTGAAGCTTTCTTT
-,TRBV6-1,TRBJ1-2,-,CASSTSTYGYTF,-
-,TRBV30,TRBJ1-5,-,CACDYDSTVSNQPQHF,TGTGCCTGTGACTACGATTCAACAGTTAGCAATCAGCCCCAGCATTTT
-,TRBV2,TRBJ2-3,TRBD2,CASSGSLAGAGVTDTQYF,TGTGCCAGCAGTGGTTCGCTAGCGGGAGCTGGGGTCACAGATACGCAGTATTTT
-,TRBV5-6,TRBJ2-2,-,CASSLVGQNTGELFF,TGTGCCAGCAGCTTGGTTGGACAAAACACCGGGGAGCTGTTTTTT
-,TRBV11-1,TRBJ2-3,-,CASSLGPYTDTQYF,TGTGCCAGCAGCTTGGGACCCTACACAGATACGCAGTATTTT
-,TRBV11-3,TRBJ2-5,-,CASSLDRGAQETQYF,TGTGCCAGCAGCTTAGATCGGGGAGCTCAAGAGACCCAGTACTTC
-,TRBV4-1,TRBJ1-4,-,CASSPVFGRDNEKLFF,TGCGCCAGCAGCCCAGTCTTTGGCAGGGATAATGAAAAACTGTTTTTT
once,TRBV6-5,TRBJ2-7,-,CASSYSTQGLSYEQYF,TGTGCCAGCAGTTACTCTACACAGGGTCTCTCCTACGAGCAGTACTTC
-,TRBV11-2,TRBJ2-1,-,CASSLDRAGPIEQFF,TGTGCCAGCAGCTTAGATCGTGCAGGGCCTATTGAGCAGTTCTTC
-,TRBV5-1,TRBJ1-1,TRBD1,CASSPRQGSGYTEAFF,TGCGCCAGCAGCCCGAGACAGGGGAGTGGGTATACTGAAGCTTTCTTT
-,TRBV7-6,TRBJ1-4,-,CASSLGPRGGNEKLFF,TGTGCCAGCAGCTTGGGCCCGCGGGGGGGAAATGAAAAACTGTTTTTT
-,TRBV4-3,TRBJ1-2,-,CASSLNLQGQLYGYTF,TGCGCCAGCAGCCTAAACCTTCAGGGGCAGCTCTATGGCTACACCTTC
-,TRBV12-5,TRBJ1-2,TRBD1,CASGFSRGGSNGYTF,TGTGCTAGTGGTTTCTCTAGAGGGGGCTCAAATGGCTACACCTTC
few,TRBV29-1,TRBJ1-5,-,CSVTTDRSMPQHF,TGCAGCGTCACGACAGACCGCTCGATGCCCCAGCATTTT
-,TRBV11-2,TRBJ2-7,-,CASSITQDYEQYF,TGTGCCAGCAGCATAACACAAGACTACGAGCAGTACTTC
-,TRBV7-9,TRBJ2-3,-,CASSYADTQYF,TGTGCCAGCAGCTACGCAGATACGCAGTATTTT
-,TRBV19,TRBJ2-5,-,CASSIGLWETQYF,TGTGCCAGTAGTATAGGGCTCTGGGAGACCCAGTACTTC
-,TRBV25-1,TRBJ2-5,-,CASSELGETQYF,TGTGCCAGCAGTGAACTAGGAGAGACCCAGTACTTC
once,TRBV6-5,TRBJ2-1,-,CASSYSGPSSYNEQFF,TGTGCCAGCAGTTACTCTGGCCCCAGCTCCTACAATGAGCAGTTCTTC
-,TRBV7-9,TRBJ2-5,-,CASSFATGMGQETQYF,TGTGCCAGCAGCTTCGCTACGGGGATGGGTCAAGAGACCCAGTACTTC
medium-sized,TRBV7-6,TRBJ1-5,-,CASSLSGGQPQHF,TGTGCCAGCAGCTTATCAGGTGGCCAGCCCCAGCATTTT
-,TRBV5-6,TRBJ1-5,TRBD1,CASSPGQGRQPQHF,TGTGCCAGCAGCCCGGGACAGGGCCGCCAGCCCCAGCATTTT
-,TRBV18,TRBJ2-3,TRBD1,CASSRDRGTDTQYF,TGTGCCAGCTCGCGGGACAGGGGCACAGATACGCAGTATTTT
-,TRBV6-1,TRBJ2-7,TRBD2,CASSDWTSGQLREQYF,TGTGCCAGCAGTGATTGGACTAGCGGCCAACTACGAGAGCAGTACTTC
-,TRBV11-2,TRBJ2-1,TRBD2,CASSLARTRNEQFF,TGTGCCAGCAGCTTAGCCAGGACTAGGAATGAGCAGTTCTTC
-,TRBV11-2,TRBJ1-1,-,CASSSAGAEAFF,TGTGCCAGCAGCAGCGCCGGAGCTGAAGCTTTCTTT
-,TRBV9,TRBJ2-3,-,CASSGSRGGSTDTQYF,TGTGCCAGCAGCGGAAGTAGGGGCGGGAGCACAGATACGCAGTATTTT